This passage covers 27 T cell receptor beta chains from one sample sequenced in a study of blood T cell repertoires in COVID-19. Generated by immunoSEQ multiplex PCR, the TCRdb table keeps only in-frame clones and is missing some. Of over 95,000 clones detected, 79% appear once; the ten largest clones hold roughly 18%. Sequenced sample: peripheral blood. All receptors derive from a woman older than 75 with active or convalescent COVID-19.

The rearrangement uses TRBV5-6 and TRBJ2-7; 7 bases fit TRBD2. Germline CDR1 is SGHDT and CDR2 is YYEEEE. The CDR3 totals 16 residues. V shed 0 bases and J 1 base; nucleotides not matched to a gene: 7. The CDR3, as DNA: TGTGCCAGCAGCTTGGGAGGTCTAGCGGATTCCTACGAGCAGTACTTC. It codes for CASSLGGLADSYEQYF.

As DNA, the CDR3 is TGTGCCACCAGCAGGGGGGCCTCCTACGAGCAGTACTTC. Protein product: CATSRGASYEQYF. The V gene is TRBV15, the J gene TRBJ2-7; D perhaps matches TRBD1 (6 bases). The germline V gene has CDR1 LNHNV and CDR2 YYDKDF (reference sequence). The CDR3 is made up of 13 amino acids. V was cut by 3 bases and J by 0 bases, with 6 bases left in between.

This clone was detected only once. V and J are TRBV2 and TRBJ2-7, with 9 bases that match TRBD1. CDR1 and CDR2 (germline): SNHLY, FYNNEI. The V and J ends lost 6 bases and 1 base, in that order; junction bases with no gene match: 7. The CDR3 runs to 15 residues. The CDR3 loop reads CASSSPGQGSYEQYF. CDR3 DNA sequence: TGTGCCAGCAGCTCACCGGGACAGGGATCCTACGAGCAGTACTTC.

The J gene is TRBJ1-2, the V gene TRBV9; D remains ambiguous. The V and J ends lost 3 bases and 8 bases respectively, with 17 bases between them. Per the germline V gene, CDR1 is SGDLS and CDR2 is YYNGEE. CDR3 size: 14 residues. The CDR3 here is CASSAGRGWSGYTF. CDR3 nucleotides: TGTGCCAGCAGCGCCGGGAGAGGGTGGAGCGGCTACACCTTC. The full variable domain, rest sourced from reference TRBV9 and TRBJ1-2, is DSGVTQTPKHLITATGQRVTLRCSPRSGDLSVYWYQQSLDQGLQFLIQYYNGEERAKGNILERFSAQQFPDLHSELNLSSLELGDSALYFCASSAGRGWSGYTFGSGTRLTVV.

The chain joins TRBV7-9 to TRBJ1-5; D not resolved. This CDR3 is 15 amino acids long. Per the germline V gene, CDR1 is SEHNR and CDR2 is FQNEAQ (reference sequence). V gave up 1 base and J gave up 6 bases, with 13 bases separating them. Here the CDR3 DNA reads TGTGCCAGCAGCTTAGGTGGAGCGCTGGGTCAGCCCCAGCATTTT. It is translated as CASSLGGALGQPQHF.

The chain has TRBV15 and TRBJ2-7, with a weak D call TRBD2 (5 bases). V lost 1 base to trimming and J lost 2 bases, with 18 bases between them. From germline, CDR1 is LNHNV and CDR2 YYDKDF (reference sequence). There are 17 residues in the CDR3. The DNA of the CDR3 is TGTGCCACCAGCAGAGTCCCCCAGTTGAGGGTTACCTACGAGCAGTACTTC. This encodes CATSRVPQLRVTYEQYF. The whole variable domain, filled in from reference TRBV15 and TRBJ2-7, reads DAMVIQNPRYQVTQFGKPVTLSCSQTLNHNVMYWYQQKSSQAPKLLFHYYDKDFNNEADTPDNFQSRRPNTSFCFLDIRSPGLGDTAMYLCATSRVPQLRVTYEQYFGPGTRLTVT.

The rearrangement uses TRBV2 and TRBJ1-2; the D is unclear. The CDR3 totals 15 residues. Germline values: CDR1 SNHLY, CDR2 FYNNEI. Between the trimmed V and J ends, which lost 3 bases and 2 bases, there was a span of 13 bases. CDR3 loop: CASSEGGFQNYGYTF. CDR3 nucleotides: TGTGCCAGCAGTGAGGGAGGGTTTCAGAACTATGGCTACACCTTC.

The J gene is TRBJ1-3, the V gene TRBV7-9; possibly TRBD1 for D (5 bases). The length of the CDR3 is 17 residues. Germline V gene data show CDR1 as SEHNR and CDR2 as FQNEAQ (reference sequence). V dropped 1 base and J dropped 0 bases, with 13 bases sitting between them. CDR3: CASSLEAGLNSGNTIYF. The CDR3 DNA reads TGTGCCAGCAGCTTAGAGGCAGGGCTGAACTCTGGAAACACCATATATTTT.

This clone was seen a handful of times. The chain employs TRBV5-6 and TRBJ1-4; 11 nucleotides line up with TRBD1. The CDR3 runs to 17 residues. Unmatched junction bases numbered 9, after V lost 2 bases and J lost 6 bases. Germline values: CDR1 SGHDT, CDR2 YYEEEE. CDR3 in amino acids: CASSFKGTGGRDEKLFF. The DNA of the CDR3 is TGTGCCAGCAGCTTTAAGGGGACAGGGGGACGGGATGAAAAACTGTTTTTT.

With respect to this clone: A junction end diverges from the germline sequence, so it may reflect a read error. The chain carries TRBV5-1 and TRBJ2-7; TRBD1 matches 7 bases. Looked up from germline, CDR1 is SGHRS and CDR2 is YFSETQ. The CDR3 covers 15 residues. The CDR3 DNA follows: TGTGCCAGCAGCCTTACGTCCCAAAGGGGGCACGAGCAGTACTTC. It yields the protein CASSLTSQRGHEQYF.

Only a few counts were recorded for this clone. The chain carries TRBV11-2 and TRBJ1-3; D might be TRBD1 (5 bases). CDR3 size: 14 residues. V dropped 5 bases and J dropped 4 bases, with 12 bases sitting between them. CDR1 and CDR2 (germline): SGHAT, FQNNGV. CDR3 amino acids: CASSQRGTGNTIYF. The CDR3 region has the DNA TGTGCCAGCAGCCAACGGGGGACGGGAAACACCATATATTTT.

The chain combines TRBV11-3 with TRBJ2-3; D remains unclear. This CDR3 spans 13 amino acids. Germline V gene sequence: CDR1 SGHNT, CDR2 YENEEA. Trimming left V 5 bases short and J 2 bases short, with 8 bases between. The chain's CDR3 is CASSALYTDTQYF. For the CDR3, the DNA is TGTGCCAGCAGCGCTCTATACACAGATACGCAGTATTTT. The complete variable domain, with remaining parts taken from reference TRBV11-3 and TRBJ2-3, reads EAGVVQSPRYKIIEKKQPVAFWCNPISGHNTLYWYLQNLGQGPELLIRYENEEAVDDSQLPKDRFSAERLKGVDSTLKIQPAELGDSAVYLCASSALYTDTQYFGPGTRLTVL.

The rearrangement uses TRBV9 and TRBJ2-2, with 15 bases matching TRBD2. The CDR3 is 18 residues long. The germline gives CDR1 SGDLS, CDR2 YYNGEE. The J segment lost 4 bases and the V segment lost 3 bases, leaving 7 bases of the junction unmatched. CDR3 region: CASSAGTSGRYGTGELFF. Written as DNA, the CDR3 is TGTGCCAGCAGCGCCGGGACTAGCGGGAGGTATGGCACCGGGGAGCTGTTTTTT.

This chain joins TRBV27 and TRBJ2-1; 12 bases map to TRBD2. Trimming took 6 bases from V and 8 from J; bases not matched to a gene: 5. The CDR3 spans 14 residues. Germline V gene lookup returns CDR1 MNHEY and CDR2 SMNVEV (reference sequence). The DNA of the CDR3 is TGTGCCAGCAGGCCTAGCGGGAGGGGGTATGAGCAGTTCTTC. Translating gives CASRPSGRGYEQFF.

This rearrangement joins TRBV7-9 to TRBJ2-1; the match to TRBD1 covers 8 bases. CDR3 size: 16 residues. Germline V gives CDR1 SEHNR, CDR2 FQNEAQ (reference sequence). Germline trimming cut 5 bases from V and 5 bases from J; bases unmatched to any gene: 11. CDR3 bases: TGTGCCAGCAGCGTAGACAGGGGCAGGATAGACAATGAGCAGTTCTTC. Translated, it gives CASSVDRGRIDNEQFF.

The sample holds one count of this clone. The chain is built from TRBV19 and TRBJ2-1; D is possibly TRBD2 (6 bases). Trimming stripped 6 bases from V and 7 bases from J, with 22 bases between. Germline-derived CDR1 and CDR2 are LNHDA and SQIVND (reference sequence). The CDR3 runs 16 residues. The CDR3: CASSTGGTTLWNEQFF. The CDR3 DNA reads TGTGCCAGTAGCACTGGCGGGACCACCCTCTGGAATGAGCAGTTCTTC.

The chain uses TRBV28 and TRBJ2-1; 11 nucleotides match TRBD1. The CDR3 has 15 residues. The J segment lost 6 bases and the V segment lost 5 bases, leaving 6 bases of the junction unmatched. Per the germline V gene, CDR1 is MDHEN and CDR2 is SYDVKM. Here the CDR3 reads CASSRGQGALNEQFF. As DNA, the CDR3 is TGTGCCAGCAGTCGTGGACAGGGGGCCCTCAATGAGCAGTTCTTC.

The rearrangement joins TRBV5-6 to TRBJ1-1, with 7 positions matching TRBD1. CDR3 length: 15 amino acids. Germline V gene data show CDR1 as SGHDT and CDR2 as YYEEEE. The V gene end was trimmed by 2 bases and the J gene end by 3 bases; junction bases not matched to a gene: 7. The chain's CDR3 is CASSLISGGYTEAFF. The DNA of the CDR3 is TGTGCCAGCAGCTTAATTTCAGGGGGGTACACTGAAGCTTTCTTT.

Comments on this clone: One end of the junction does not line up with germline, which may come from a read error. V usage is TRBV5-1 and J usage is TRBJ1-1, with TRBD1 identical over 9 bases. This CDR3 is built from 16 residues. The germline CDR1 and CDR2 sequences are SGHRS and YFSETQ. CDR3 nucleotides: TGTGCCAGCAGCTCGGGGGGACAGGGAGGGTACACTGAAGCTTTCTTT. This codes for CASSSGGQGGYTEAFF.

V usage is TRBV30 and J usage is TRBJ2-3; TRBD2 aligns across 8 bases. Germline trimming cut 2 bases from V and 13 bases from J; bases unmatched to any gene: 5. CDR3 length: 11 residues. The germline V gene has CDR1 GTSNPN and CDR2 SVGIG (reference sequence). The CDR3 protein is CAWSPGGPEYF. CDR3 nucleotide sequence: TGTGCCTGGAGTCCGGGAGGGCCAGAGTATTTT.

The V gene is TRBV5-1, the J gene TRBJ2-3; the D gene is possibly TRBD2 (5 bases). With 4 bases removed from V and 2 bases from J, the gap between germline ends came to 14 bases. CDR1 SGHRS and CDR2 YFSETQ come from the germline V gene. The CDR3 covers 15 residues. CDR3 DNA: TGCGCCAGCAGCCCCGTAGGGAGCCACACAGATACGCAGTATTTT. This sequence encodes CASSPVGSHTDTQYF.

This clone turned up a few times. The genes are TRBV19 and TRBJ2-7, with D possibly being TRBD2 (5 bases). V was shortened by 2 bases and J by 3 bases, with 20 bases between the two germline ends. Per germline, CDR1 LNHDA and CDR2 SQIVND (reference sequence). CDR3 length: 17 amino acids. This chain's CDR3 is CASSISPGPSDYYEQYF. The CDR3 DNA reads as TGTGCCAGTAGTATATCCCCCGGGCCGAGCGACTACTACGAGCAGTACTTC. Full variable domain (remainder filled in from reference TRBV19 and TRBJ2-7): DGGITQSPKYLFRKEGQNVTLSCEQNLNHDAMYWYRQDPGQGLRLIYYSQIVNDFQKGDIAEGYSVSREKKESFPLTVTSAQKNPTAFYLCASSISPGPSDYYEQYFGPGTRLTVT.

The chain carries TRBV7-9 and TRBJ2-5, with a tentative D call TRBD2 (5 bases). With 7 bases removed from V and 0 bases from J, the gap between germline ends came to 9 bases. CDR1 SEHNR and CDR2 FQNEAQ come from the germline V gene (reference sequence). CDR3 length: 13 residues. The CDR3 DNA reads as TGTGCCAGCACGATCGGGGACCAAGAGACCCAGTACTTC. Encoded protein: CASTIGDQETQYF.

CDR3 loop: CARSLSSQGSSYEQYF. The CDR3 DNA sequence: TGTGCCAGAAGCTTGTCTTCACAGGGTAGCTCCTACGAGCAGTACTTC. The V call is TRBV5-3, the J call TRBJ2-7; D might be TRBD1 (6 bases). TRBV5-3 is annotated as an ORF whose role is uncertain. The CDR3 has 16 amino acids. V lost 1 base and J 0 bases, leaving 14 bases between the germline ends.

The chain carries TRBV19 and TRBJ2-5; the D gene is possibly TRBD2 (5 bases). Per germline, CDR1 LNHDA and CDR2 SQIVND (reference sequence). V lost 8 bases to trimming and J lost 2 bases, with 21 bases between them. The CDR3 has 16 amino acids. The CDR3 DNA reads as TGTGCCAGTTCCCTAGGCTCGCGGGTTCGACAAGAGACCCAGTACTTC. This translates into CASSLGSRVRQETQYF.

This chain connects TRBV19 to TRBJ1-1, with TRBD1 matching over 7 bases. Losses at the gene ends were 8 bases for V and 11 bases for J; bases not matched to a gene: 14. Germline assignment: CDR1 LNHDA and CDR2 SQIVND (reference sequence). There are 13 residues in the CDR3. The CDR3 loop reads CASSSDRQKRAFF. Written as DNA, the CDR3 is TGTGCCAGTTCGTCGGACAGGCAAAAAAGGGCTTTCTTT.

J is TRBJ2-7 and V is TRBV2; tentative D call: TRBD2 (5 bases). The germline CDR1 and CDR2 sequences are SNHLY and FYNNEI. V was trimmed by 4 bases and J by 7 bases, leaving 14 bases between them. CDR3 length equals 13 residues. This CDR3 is CASSVAGWREQYF. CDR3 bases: TGTGCCAGCAGTGTTGCAGGCTGGAGGGAGCAGTACTTC.